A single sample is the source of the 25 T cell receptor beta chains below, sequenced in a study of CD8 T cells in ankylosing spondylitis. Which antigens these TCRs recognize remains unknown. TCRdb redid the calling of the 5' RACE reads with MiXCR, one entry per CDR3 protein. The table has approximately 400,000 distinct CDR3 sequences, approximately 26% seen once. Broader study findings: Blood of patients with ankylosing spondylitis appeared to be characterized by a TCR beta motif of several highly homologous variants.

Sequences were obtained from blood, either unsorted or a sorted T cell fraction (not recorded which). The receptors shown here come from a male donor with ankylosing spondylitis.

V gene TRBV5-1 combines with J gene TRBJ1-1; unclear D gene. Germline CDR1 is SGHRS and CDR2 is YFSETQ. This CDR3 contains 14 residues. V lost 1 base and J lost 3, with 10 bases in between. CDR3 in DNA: TGCGCCAGCAGCTTGTATGGGGAGGACACTGAAGCTTTCTTT. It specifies CASSLYGEDTEAFF.

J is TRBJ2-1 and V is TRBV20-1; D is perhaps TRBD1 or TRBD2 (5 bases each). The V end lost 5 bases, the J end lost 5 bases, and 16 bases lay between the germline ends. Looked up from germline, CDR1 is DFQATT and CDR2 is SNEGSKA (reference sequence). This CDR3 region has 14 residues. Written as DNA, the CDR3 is TGCAGTGCTCCAGACAACCGGGGCCACAATGAGCAGTTCTTC. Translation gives CSAPDNRGHNEQFF.

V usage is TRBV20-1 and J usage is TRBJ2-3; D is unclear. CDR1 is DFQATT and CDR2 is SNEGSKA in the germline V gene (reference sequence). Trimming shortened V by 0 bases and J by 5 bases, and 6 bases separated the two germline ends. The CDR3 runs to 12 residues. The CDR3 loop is CSARDQIDTQYF. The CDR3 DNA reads TGCAGTGCTAGAGATCAGATAGATACGCAGTATTTT.

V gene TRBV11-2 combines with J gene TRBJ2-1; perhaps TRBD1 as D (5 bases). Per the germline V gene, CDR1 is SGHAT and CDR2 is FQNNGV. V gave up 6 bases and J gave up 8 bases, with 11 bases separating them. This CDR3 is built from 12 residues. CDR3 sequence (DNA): TGTGCCAGCAGAGTATTAGGGGATGAGCAGTTCTTC. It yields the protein CASRVLGDEQFF.

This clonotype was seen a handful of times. CDR3 DNA: TGTGCCAGTACCAGACAGGAAGGGGCACTGAACACTGAAGCTTTCTTT. Translation: CASTRQEGALNTEAFF. The rearrangement joins TRBV19 to TRBJ1-1, with D possibly TRBD1 on 6 matching bases. This CDR3 is 16 amino acids long. Trimming cost V 7 bases and J 0 bases, with 18 bases left between them. CDR1 and CDR2 (germline): LNHDA, SQIVND (reference sequence).

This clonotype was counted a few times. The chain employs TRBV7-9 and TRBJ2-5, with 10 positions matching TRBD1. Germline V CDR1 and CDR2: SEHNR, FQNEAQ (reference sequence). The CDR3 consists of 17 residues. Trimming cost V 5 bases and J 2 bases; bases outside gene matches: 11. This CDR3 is CASSPDRGRLNQETQYF. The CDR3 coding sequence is TGTGCCAGCAGCCCAGACAGGGGGCGGTTGAATCAAGAGACCCAGTACTTC.

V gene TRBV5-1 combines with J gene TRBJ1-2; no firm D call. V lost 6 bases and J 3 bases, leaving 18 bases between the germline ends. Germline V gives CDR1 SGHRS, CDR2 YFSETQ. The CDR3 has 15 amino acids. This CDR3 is CASTLEPNGYYGYTF. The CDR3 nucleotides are TGCGCCAGCACCCTAGAACCTAATGGCTACTATGGCTACACCTTC. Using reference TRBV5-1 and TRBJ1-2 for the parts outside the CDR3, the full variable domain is KAGVTQTPRYLIKTRGQQVTLSCSPISGHRSVSWYQQTPGQGLQFLFEYFSETQRNKGNFPGRFSGRQFSNSRSEMNVSTLELGDSALYLCASTLEPNGYYGYTFGSGTRLTVV.

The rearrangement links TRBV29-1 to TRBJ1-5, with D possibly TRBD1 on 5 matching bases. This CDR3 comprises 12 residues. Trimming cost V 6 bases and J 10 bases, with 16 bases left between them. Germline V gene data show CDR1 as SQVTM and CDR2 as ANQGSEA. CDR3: CSVQPGSGPQHF. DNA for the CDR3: TGCAGCGTCCAACCAGGGAGCGGCCCCCAGCATTTT.

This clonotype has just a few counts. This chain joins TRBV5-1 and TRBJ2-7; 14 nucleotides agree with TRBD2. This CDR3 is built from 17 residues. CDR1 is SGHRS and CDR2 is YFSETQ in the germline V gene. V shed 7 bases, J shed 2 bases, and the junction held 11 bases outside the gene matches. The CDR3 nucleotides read TGCGCCAGCGTCTCCGGGACTAGCGGGAGAGGGGCCTACGAGCAGTACTTC. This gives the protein CASVSGTSGRGAYEQYF.

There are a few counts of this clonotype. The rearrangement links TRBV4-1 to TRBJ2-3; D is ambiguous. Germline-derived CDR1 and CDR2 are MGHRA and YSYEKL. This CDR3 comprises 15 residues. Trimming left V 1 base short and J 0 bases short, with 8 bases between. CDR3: CASSQVTASTDTQYF. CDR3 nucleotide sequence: TGCGCCAGCAGCCAAGTGACGGCTAGCACAGATACGCAGTATTTT.

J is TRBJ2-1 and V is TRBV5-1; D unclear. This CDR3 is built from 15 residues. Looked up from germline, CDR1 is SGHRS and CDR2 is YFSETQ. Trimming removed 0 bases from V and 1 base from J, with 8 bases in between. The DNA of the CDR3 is TGCGCCAGCAGCTTGGATTCATATTCCTACAATGAGCAGTTCTTC. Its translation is CASSLDSYSYNEQFF.

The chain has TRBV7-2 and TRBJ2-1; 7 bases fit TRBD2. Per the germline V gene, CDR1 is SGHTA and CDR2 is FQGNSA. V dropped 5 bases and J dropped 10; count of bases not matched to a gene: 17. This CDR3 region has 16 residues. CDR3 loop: CASSPRPRLAFTEQFF. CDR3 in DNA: TGTGCCAGCAGCCCGAGGCCGAGACTAGCATTCACCGAGCAGTTCTTC.

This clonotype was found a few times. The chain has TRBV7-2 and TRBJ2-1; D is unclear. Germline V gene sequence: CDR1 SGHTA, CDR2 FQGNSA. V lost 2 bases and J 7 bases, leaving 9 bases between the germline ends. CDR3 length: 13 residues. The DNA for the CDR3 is TGTGCCAGCAGCTTAAGACGGGTAAATGAGCAGTTCTTC. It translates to CASSLRRVNEQFF.

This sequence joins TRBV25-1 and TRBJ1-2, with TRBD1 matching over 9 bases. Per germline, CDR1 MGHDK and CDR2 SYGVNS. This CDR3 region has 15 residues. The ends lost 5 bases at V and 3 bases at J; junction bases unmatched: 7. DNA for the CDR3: TGTGCCAGCAGTAAAACCGGGACAGGGTACTATGGCTACACCTTC. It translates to CASSKTGTGYYGYTF.

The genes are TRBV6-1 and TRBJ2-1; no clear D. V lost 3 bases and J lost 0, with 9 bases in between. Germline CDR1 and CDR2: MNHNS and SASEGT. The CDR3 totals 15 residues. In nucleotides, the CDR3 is TGTGCCAGCAGTGACGGACCGAGCTCCTACAATGAGCAGTTCTTC. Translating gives CASSDGPSSYNEQFF.

DNA for the CDR3: TGTGCCAGCAGGGGGATCCGTAACATTCAGTACTTC. Translation gives CASRGIRNIQYF. J is TRBJ2-4 and V is TRBV6-1; D gene ambiguous. The V gene's germline CDR1 is MNHNS and CDR2 SASEGT. CDR3 length equals 12 residues. Trimming removed 6 bases at V and 7 bases at J, with 10 bases between.

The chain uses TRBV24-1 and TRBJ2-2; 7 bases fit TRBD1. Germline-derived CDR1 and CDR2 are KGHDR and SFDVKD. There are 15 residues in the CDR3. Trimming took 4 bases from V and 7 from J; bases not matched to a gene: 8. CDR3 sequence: CATSERGLMGGELFF. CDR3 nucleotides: TGTGCCACCAGTGAGAGGGGGCTGATGGGCGGGGAGCTGTTTTTT.

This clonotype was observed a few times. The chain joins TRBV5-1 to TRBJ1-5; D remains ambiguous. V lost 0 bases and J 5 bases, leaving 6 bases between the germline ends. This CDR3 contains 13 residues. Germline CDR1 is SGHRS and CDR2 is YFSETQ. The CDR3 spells CASSLGEDQPQHF. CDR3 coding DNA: TGCGCCAGCAGCTTGGGGGAGGATCAGCCCCAGCATTTT.

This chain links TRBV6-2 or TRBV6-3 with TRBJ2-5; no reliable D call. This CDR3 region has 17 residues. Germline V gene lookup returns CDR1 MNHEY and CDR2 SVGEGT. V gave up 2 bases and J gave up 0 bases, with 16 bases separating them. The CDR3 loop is CASSYPWGTRDQETQYF. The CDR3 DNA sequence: TGTGCCAGCAGTTACCCCTGGGGTACGAGAGACCAAGAGACCCAGTACTTC.

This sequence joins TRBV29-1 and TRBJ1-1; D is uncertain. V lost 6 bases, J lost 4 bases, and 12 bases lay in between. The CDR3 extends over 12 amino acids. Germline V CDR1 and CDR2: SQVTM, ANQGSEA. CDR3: CSVSPRSTEAFF. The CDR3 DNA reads TGCAGCGTGAGCCCGAGGAGCACTGAAGCTTTCTTT.

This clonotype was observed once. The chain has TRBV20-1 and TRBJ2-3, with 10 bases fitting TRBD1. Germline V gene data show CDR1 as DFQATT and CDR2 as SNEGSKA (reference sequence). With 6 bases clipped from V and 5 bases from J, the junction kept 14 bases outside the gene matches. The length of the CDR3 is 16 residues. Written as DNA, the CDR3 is TGCAGTGCCGCCCATTCCGGGACAGGGGTGGGAGATACGCAGTATTTT. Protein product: CSAAHSGTGVGDTQYF.

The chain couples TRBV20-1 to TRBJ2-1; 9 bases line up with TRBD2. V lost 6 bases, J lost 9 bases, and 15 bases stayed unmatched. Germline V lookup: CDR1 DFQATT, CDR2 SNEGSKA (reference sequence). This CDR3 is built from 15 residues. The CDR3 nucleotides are TGCAGTGCCCAAGATCCGGGACTAGCAACGGCTGAGCAGTTCTTC. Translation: CSAQDPGLATAEQFF.

CDR3 protein: CASRASGSVYEQYF. The CDR3 nucleotides read TGTGCCAGCAGGGCTAGCGGGAGTGTCTACGAGCAGTACTTC. The rearrangement uses TRBV6-1 and TRBJ2-7, with 10 bases identical to TRBD2. Germline V CDR1 and CDR2: MNHNS, SASEGT. With V trimmed by 6 bases and J by 3 bases, 5 bases remained unmatched. This CDR3 spans 14 amino acids.

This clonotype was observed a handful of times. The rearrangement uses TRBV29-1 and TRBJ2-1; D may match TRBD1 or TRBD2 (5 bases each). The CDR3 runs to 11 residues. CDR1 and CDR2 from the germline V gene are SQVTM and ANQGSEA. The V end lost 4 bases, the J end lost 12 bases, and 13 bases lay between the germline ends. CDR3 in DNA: TGCAGCGTTGCTGAGGGAGACAGGCAGTTCTTC. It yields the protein CSVAEGDRQFF.

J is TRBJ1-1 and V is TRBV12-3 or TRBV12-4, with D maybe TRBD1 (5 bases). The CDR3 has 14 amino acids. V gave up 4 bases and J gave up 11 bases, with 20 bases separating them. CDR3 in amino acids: CASSSSGGMVSAFF. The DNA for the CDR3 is TGTGCCAGCAGTTCCTCGGGGGGGATGGTATCGGCTTTCTTT.